These 10 T cell receptor beta chains originate from one sample sequenced in a study of cytomegalovirus exposure and HLA in healthy donors. With 60 Vbeta and 13 Jbeta primers, the PCR was carried out. Produced via immunoSEQ multiplex PCR; TCRdb's table is partial and in-frame only. This sample has around 150,000 clones, with around 86% found just once. The sample consisted of PBMCs. The receptors shown here come from a girl aged 2 to 9 in good health and CMV-seropositive.

The table lists this clone with a count of one. The chain combines TRBV13 with TRBJ2-1, with D maybe TRBD2 (6 bases). V was cut by 4 bases and J by 4 bases, with 14 bases left in between. This CDR3 region has 15 residues. Germline V CDR1 and CDR2: PRHDT, FYEKMQ (reference sequence). The CDR3 here is CASSSYRDSYNEQFF. CDR3 bases: TGTGCCAGCAGCTCTTACCGGGACTCTTACAATGAGCAGTTCTTC.

This clone was observed a handful of times. Other DNA sequences in this specimen translate into the identical CDR3. The chain combines TRBV5-1 with TRBJ2-5, with unresolved D. Germline assignment: CDR1 SGHRS and CDR2 YFSETQ. Trimming took 4 bases from V and 5 from J, leaving 9 bases between them. CDR3 size: 12 residues. The CDR3, as DNA: TGCGCCAGCAGCCGAGATCGGGAGACCCAGTACTTC. Translating it yields CASSRDRETQYF.

This chain joins TRBV18 and TRBJ2-7; tentatively, D is TRBD1 (5 bases). Trimming shortened V by 5 bases and J by 1 base, and 15 bases separated the two germline ends. This CDR3 comprises 15 residues. Germline assignment: CDR1 KGHSH and CDR2 LQKENI. The CDR3 is CASSRLRVQSYEQYF. The CDR3 DNA reads as TGTGCCAGCTCAAGACTCAGGGTTCAGTCCTACGAGCAGTACTTC.

The gene calls are TRBV5-1 and TRBJ2-5; D may be TRBD2 (5 bases). The CDR3 spans 10 residues. V was cut by 10 bases and J by 5 bases, with 9 bases left in between. Germline V lookup: CDR1 SGHRS, CDR2 YFSETQ. CDR3 sequence (DNA): TGCGCCTCCCGAGGGGAGACCCAGTACTTC. Protein product: CASRGETQYF. The variable domain in full, completed from reference TRBV5-1 and TRBJ2-5, reads KAGVTQTPRYLIKTRGQQVTLSCSPISGHRSVSWYQQTPGQGLQFLFEYFSETQRNKGNFPGRFSGRQFSNSRSEMNVSTLELGDSALYLCASRGETQYFGPGTRLLVL.

The V gene is TRBV5-1, the J gene TRBJ1-1; maybe TRBD1 (5 bases). This CDR3 has 16 residues. In germline, CDR1 is SGHRS, CDR2 YFSETQ. Trimming removed 0 bases from V and 7 bases from J, with 19 bases in between. Here the CDR3 DNA reads TGCGCCAGCAGCTTGGGTGGCAGGGCTCACCTGGGTGAAGCTTTCTTT. The encoded protein is CASSLGGRAHLGEAFF.

J is TRBJ2-5 and V is TRBV25-1; 8 positions match TRBD1. The V gene's germline CDR1 is MGHDK and CDR2 SYGVNS. This CDR3 has 14 amino acids. With 1 base clipped from V and 2 bases from J, the junction kept 0 bases outside the gene matches. DNA of the CDR3: TGTGCCAGCAGTGAATGGGACAGGCAAGAGACCCAGTACTTC. Translated: CASSEWDRQETQYF.

This chain links TRBV6-1 with TRBJ1-3; TRBD1 is a possible D gene (5 bases). Germline assignment: CDR1 MNHNS and CDR2 SASEGT. Trimming left V 2 bases short and J 0 bases short, with 8 bases between. This CDR3 region has 15 residues. The CDR3 is CASSEFGGSGNTIYF. The CDR3 DNA follows: TGTGCCAGCAGTGAATTCGGGGGCTCTGGAAACACCATATATTTT.

The chain uses TRBV9 and TRBJ2-7, with TRBD1 matching over 7 bases. Germline lookup yields CDR1 SGDLS and CDR2 YYNGEE. The CDR3 has 13 residues. Losses at the gene ends were 0 bases for V and 7 bases for J; bases not matched to a gene: 4. CDR3 coding DNA: TGTGCCAGCAGCGTAGGAGGGGGCGGGGAGCAGTACTTC. Amino acid sequence: CASSVGGGGEQYF.

The rearrangement links TRBV7-9 to TRBJ2-2; unclear D gene. The CDR3 totals 16 residues. Germline CDR1 reads SEHNR; CDR2 reads FQNEAQ (reference sequence). Trimming left V 6 bases short and J 3 bases short, with 17 bases between. The chain's CDR3 is CASRTARRGYTGELFF. The CDR3 DNA sequence: TGTGCCAGCAGGACGGCCCGGAGAGGTTACACCGGGGAGCTGTTTTTT.

V and J are TRBV5-1 and TRBJ2-2, with a possible D match to TRBD2 (6 bases). V shed 4 bases and J shed 7 bases, with 8 bases lying between them. CDR3 length: 12 residues. Germline assignment: CDR1 SGHRS and CDR2 YFSETQ. The CDR3 loop reads CASSAGLGELFF. CDR3 in DNA: TGCGCCAGCAGCGCGGGGCTCGGGGAGCTGTTTTTT.